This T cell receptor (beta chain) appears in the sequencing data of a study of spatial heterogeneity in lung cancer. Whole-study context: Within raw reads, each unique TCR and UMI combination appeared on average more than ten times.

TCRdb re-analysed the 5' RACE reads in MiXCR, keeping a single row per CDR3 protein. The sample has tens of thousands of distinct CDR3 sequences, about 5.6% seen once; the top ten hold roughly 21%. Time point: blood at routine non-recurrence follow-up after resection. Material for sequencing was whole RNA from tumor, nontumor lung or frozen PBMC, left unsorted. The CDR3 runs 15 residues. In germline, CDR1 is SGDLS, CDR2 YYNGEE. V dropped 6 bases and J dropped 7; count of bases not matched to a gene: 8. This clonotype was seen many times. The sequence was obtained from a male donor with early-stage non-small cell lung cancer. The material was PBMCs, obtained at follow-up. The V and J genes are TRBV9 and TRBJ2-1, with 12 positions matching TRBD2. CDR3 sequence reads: CASTQMGTSGNEQFF. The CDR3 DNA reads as TGTGCCAGCACCCAAATGGGGACTAGCGGGAATGAGCAGTTCTTC. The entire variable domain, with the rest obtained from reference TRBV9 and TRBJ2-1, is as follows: DSGVTQTPKHLITATGQRVTLRCSPRSGDLSVYWYQQSLDQGLQFLIQYYNGEERAKGNILERFSAQQFPDLHSELNLSSLELGDSALYFCASTQMGTSGNEQFFGPGTRLTVL.